The subject of this entry is one TCR beta chain. The source of the sample is a study of T cell responses to AZD1222 COVID-19 vaccine. The CDR3 has 12 residues. V shed 6 bases and J shed 3 bases, with 7 bases lying between them. Germline V gene lookup returns CDR1 MNHEY and CDR2 SMNVEV (reference sequence). Repertoires were generated with immunoSEQ multiplex PCR, while TCRdb's copy carries only in-frame clones and drops some. This table has under 90,000 clones, about four fifths appearing once. The receptor comes from an adult who received the AZD1222 COVID-19 vaccine. This rearrangement joins TRBV27 to TRBJ2-3, with a possible D match to TRBD2 (5 bases). The sample here was peripheral blood, taken 28 days after the second AZD1222 dose. The CDR3 DNA reads as TGTGCCAGCAGAACTAGGACAGATACGCAGTATTTT. As protein: CASRTRTDTQYF.